The present TCR beta chain was sequenced within a study of blood T cell repertoires in COVID-19. TCRdb's copy holds only in-frame clones and misses some; the assay was immunoSEQ multiplex PCR. The sample lists 150,000 to 200,000 clones, roughly 81% occurring once. Germline CDR1 reads SGHDT; CDR2 reads YYEEEE. The V end lost 1 base, the J end lost 4 bases, and 8 bases lay between the germline ends. CDR3 size: 13 residues. This clone was detected many times. The specimen was peripheral blood. This TCR was sampled from a woman of 80 years or more with COVID-19, enrolled during active disease. The gene calls are TRBV5-6 and TRBJ1-1, with D unclear. The CDR3, as DNA: TGTGCCAGCAGCTTGTTCAGTGGCACTGAAGCTTTCTTT. Protein: CASSLFSGTEAFF.